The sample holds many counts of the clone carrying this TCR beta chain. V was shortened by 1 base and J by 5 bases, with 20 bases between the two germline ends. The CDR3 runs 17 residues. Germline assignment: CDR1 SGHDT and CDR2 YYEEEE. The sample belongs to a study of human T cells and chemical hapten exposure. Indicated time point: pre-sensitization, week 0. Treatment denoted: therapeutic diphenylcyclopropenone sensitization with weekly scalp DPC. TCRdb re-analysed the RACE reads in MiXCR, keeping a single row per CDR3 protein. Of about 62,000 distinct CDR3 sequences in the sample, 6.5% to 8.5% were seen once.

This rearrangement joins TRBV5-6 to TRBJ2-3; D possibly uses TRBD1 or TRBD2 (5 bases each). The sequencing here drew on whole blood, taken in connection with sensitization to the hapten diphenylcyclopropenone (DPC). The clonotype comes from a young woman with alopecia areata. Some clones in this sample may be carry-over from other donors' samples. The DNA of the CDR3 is TGTGCCAGCAGCTTGTCTTCAGAGGGGTCGCTCAAAGATACGCAGTATTTT. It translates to CASSLSSEGSLKDTQYF. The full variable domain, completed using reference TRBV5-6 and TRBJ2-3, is DAGVTQSPTHLIKTRGQQVTLRCSPKSGHDTVSWYQQALGQGPQFIFQYYEEEERQRGNFPDRFSGHQFPNYSSELNVNALLLGDSALYLCASSLSSEGSLKDTQYFGPGTRLTVL.